Below are 10 T cell receptor beta chains sequenced from a single sample in a study of T-cell reconstitution after alpha-beta-depleted transplantation in children. During its preparation, the TCRbeta library received unique molecular identifiers. TCRdb independently ran MiXCR on the PCR reads; one entry per CDR3 protein. The data show about 210,000 distinct CDR3 sequences, with roughly 15% seen just once and about 45% held by the top ten. Sequencing used PBMCs, mostly from graft donor cells, obtained 360 days after TCRalphabeta/CD19-depleted stem cell transplant. Receptors originate from a male patient between 2 and 10 years old who had a stem cell transplant for acute lymphoblastic leukemia, so the T cells may come from the graft donor.

The table lists this clonotype with a count of one. The gene calls are TRBV7-2 and TRBJ1-2; unclear D gene. The germline CDR1 and CDR2 sequences are SGHTA and FQGNSA. Trimming shortened V by 4 bases and J by 4 bases, and 7 bases separated the two germline ends. The CDR3 runs 12 residues. The CDR3 loop is CASSSPGYGYTF. DNA for the CDR3: TGTGCCAGCAGCTCCCCGGGCTATGGCTACACCTTC.

The rearrangement uses TRBV7-2 and TRBJ2-1; 8 positions match TRBD1. With 2 bases clipped from V and 10 bases from J, the junction kept 13 bases outside the gene matches. The CDR3 loop spans 16 amino acids. Germline V gives CDR1 SGHTA, CDR2 FQGNSA. The CDR3: CASSLLRTGIPREQFF. The DNA for the CDR3 is TGTGCCAGCAGCTTACTAAGGACAGGGATCCCTAGAGAGCAGTTCTTC.

In this sample, this clonotype turned up a few times. The rearrangement joins TRBV2 to TRBJ2-7, with 9 bases lining up with TRBD1. J lost 1 base, V lost 8 bases, and 9 bases had no gene match. The CDR3 runs to 15 residues. Per the germline V gene, CDR1 is SNHLY and CDR2 is FYNNEI. The CDR3 sequence is CASESPGQGSYEQYF. In DNA, the CDR3 is TGTGCCAGCGAAAGTCCGGGACAGGGATCCTACGAGCAGTACTTC.

The chain is built from TRBV7-2 and TRBJ2-1, with 9 bases identical to TRBD2. With V trimmed by 3 bases and J by 8 bases, 5 bases remained unmatched. This CDR3 contains 14 residues. Germline V CDR1 and CDR2: SGHTA, FQGNSA. Here the CDR3 reads CASSFQRGAHEQFF. Written as DNA, the CDR3 is TGTGCCAGCAGCTTCCAGCGGGGGGCCCATGAGCAGTTCTTC.

The genes are TRBV29-1 and TRBJ2-7; weak D call: TRBD1 (5 bases). Trimming left V 2 bases short and J 2 bases short, with 7 bases between. The CDR3 totals 12 residues. Germline assignment: CDR1 SQVTM and CDR2 ANQGSEA. The CDR3 nucleotides read TGCAGCGTTGAAAGCAGGGCCTACGAGCAGTACTTC. Translation gives CSVESRAYEQYF.

The genes are TRBV23-1 and TRBJ2-1; maybe TRBD2 (6 bases). TRBV23-1 falls under the ORF class, with uncertain function. V lost 4 bases and J lost 3, with 7 bases in between. This CDR3 comprises 13 residues. The CDR3 protein is CASSRRGYNEQFF. CDR3 sequence (DNA): TGCGCCAGCAGTCGGAGGGGCTACAATGAGCAGTTCTTC.

The V call is TRBV13, the J call TRBJ2-2; D is unclear. Trimming removed 3 bases at V and 5 bases at J, with 10 bases between. Germline CDR1 reads PRHDT; CDR2 reads FYEKMQ (reference sequence). The CDR3 spans 14 residues. In DNA, the CDR3 is TGTGCCAGCAGCTTTGGCCGGTTTACCGGGGAGCTGTTTTTT. Residues: CASSFGRFTGELFF.

CDR3 coding DNA: TGTGCCAGCAGTTTAGGTGTCCGCTACAACGAAGCTTTCTTT. Its translation is CASSLGVRYNEAFF. V is TRBV28 and J is TRBJ1-1, with unresolved D. V was cut by 2 bases and J by 8 bases, with 15 bases left in between. The CDR3 extends over 14 amino acids. In germline, CDR1 is MDHEN, CDR2 SYDVKM.

This chain connects TRBV15 to TRBJ2-5; D unresolved. The length of the CDR3 is 15 residues. Trimming took 0 bases from V and 5 from J, leaving 13 bases between them. The germline gives CDR1 LNHNV, CDR2 YYDKDF (reference sequence). CDR3 in amino acids: CATSRESYRWETQYF. In DNA, the CDR3 is TGTGCCACCAGCAGAGAAAGTTACCGCTGGGAGACCCAGTACTTC.

This chain connects TRBV18 to TRBJ2-1; D remains ambiguous. CDR1 and CDR2 (germline): KGHSH, LQKENI. This CDR3 is built from 12 residues. The V and J ends lost 0 bases and 12 bases respectively, with 9 bases between them. The DNA for the CDR3 is TGTGCCAGCTCACCACCTGCCCCAGGGCAGTTCTTC. Its translation: CASSPPAPGQFF.